Here is one T cell receptor beta chain with its context. The antigen remains undetermined. The data were obtained in a study of shared clonotypes between healthy human individuals. Per the authors' pipeline: Junction-only sequences produced by ImmunoSEQ had no quality scores, so filtering differed. Sequencing was performed with immunoSEQ multiplex PCR; in TCRdb, only in-frame clones are kept and a portion is missing. V and J calls and clone size follow that table, whereas D and trimming were derived from the DNA. Among 2 million to 2.5 million clones listed, approximately 95% were seen once. The CDR3 runs to 17 residues. V was pared by 2 bases and J by 0 bases, with 14 bases between. Germline V CDR1 and CDR2: SGHTA, FQGNSA. Whole-study results and caveats: A few donors had around 5.2% of their naive CD4 clonotypes in common.

V usage is TRBV7-2 and J usage is TRBJ2-1; no clear D gene. The sequenced sample was naive CD4+ T cells sorted from blood. Subset of the sample: CD45RA+ positively selected. The source of this sequence is a man between 18 and 35 years old in good health. CDR3 in DNA: TGTGCCAGCAGCTTAAACGCCCGTCTTAGCTCCTACAATGAGCAGTTCTTC. This encodes CASSLNARLSSYNEQFF.